The subject of this entry is one T cell receptor beta chain. Its cognate antigen is unknown. Other nucleotide sequences from this sample produce the same CDR3. Repertoires were generated with immunoSEQ multiplex PCR, while TCRdb's copy carries only in-frame clones and drops some. Of tens of thousands of clones in the sample, around nine tenths were seen once. V dropped 4 bases and J dropped 0 bases, with 7 bases sitting between them. Germline CDR1 LNHDA, CDR2 SQIVND (reference sequence). CDR3 length equals 14 residues. The data were taken from a study of OX40 agonist ivuxolimab in advanced cancers. Study summary: With a range of roughly 23 to 90, age averaged approximately 60 years, and about 80% were male. Checkpoint inhibitors had been given previously to over 30% of patients.

Notes on the study in general: Expansion of clones was among the lowest in partial responders at 0.1-3.0 mg/kg. Compared with CD4+, CD8+ T cells on average had more expanded clones.

The sequenced sample was CD4+ or CD8+ T cells sorted from blood, obtained in a trial of the OX40 agonist ivuxolimab. This chain uses TRBV19 with TRBJ2-1; D might be TRBD2 (6 bases). The receptor was derived from an adult with an advanced solid tumor such as melanoma, head and neck, liver or kidney cancer. CDR3: CASSTGSSYNEQFF. As DNA, the CDR3 is TGTGCCAGTAGTACCGGGAGCTCCTACAATGAGCAGTTCTTC.